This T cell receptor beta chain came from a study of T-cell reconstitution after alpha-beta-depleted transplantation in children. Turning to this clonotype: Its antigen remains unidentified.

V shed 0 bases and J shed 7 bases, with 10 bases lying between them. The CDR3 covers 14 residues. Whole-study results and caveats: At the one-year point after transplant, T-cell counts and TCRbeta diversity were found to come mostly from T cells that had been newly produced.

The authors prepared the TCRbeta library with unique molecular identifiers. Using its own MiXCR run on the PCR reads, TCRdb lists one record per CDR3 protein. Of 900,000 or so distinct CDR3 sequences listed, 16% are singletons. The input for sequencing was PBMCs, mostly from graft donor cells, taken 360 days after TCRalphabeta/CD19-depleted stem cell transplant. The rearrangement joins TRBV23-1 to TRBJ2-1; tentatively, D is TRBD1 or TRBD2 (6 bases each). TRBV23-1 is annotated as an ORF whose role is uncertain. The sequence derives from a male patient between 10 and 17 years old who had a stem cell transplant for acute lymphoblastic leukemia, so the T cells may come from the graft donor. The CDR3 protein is CASSQSRGGNEQFF. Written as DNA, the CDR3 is TGCGCCAGCAGTCAATCCAGGGGAGGTAATGAGCAGTTCTTC.